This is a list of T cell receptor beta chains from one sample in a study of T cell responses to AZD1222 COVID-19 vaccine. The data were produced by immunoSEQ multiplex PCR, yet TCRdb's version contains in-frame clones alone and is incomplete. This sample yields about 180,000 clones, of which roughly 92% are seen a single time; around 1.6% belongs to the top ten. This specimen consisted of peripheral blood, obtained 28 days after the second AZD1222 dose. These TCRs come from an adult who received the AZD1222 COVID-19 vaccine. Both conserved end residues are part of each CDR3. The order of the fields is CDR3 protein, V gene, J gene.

cdr3_aa: CASSLGDRQYNEQFF; v_call: TRBV5-1; j_call: TRBJ2-1
cdr3_aa: CASSPDREQPQHF; v_call: TRBV6-6; j_call: TRBJ1-5
cdr3_aa: CASSLDPARIYEQYF; v_call: TRBV5-6; j_call: TRBJ2-7
cdr3_aa: CASSIEGGSYEQYF; v_call: TRBV19; j_call: TRBJ2-7
cdr3_aa: CASRRTGTGTGNYGYTF; v_call: TRBV2; j_call: TRBJ1-2
cdr3_aa: CAWSYLDRGNSPLHF; v_call: TRBV30; j_call: TRBJ1-6
cdr3_aa: CASSQDRALGYGYTF; v_call: TRBV4-3; j_call: TRBJ1-2
cdr3_aa: CASSFPGLNTEAFF; v_call: TRBV28; j_call: TRBJ1-1
cdr3_aa: CATSRAGPPRDEQYF; v_call: TRBV15; j_call: TRBJ2-7
cdr3_aa: CASGGSGGPLGEQYF; v_call: TRBV5-4; j_call: TRBJ2-7
cdr3_aa: CASSPMAGAGGYTF; v_call: TRBV7-9; j_call: TRBJ1-2
cdr3_aa: CASSQTGTTGELFF; v_call: TRBV5-1; j_call: TRBJ2-2
cdr3_aa: CASSLGTSNEQFF; v_call: TRBV7-2; j_call: TRBJ2-1
cdr3_aa: CASSQVLRGGDETQYF; v_call: TRBV4-1; j_call: TRBJ2-5
cdr3_aa: CAWEMASGHFYGYTF; v_call: TRBV30; j_call: TRBJ1-2
cdr3_aa: CASSPLTGFTDTQYF; v_call: TRBV7-9; j_call: TRBJ2-3